Listed below are T cell receptor beta chains from one sample, sequenced in a study of CD8 T cells in Susac syndrome. TCRdb re-called the immunoSEQ multiplex PCR reads through MiXCR, storing one row per CDR3 protein. This sample yields 180,000 or so distinct CDR3 sequences, of which 95% are seen a single time; 0.08% to 0.11% belongs to the top ten. The sequenced material came from CD4+ T cells from PBMCs. These receptors originate from a human donor in good health. Each CDR3 is given with its conserved first and last residue. The D gene is left open where the match is weak. The listing skips clone size in some rows; elsewhere it reads once, few, many or a size class.

j_call | v_call | d_call | clone_size | cdr3_nt | cdr3_aa
TRBJ2-7 | TRBV27 | . | . | TGTGCCAGCGCGGGGCAGCTAATAAGCTACGAGCAGTACTTC | CASAGQLISYEQYF
TRBJ2-3 | TRBV4-1 | TRBD2 | . | TGCGCCAGCAGACAGACTAGCGGCCCTTCAGATACGCAGTATTTT | CASRQTSGPSDTQYF
TRBJ2-3 | TRBV2 | . | . | TGTGCCAGCAGTGCCCAGGCTACGCAGTATTTT | CASSAQATQYF
TRBJ1-6 | TRBV7-9 | . | once | TGTGCCAGCAGCTTAGCGAACCACGGGGGTTCACCCCTCCACTTT | CASSLANHGGSPLHF
TRBJ1-1 | TRBV27 | . | . | TGTGCCAGCAGAGCCGGGGTCACTGAAGCTTTCTTT | CASRAGVTEAFF
TRBJ1-5 | TRBV2 | . | . | TGTGCCAGCAGCCCGGACGGACATCAGCCCCAGCATTTT | CASSPDGHQPQHF
TRBJ2-7 | TRBV10-3 | . | . | TGTGCCATCAGTGAGAATGACGAGCAGTACTTC | CAISENDEQYF
TRBJ1-2 | TRBV9 | . | . | TGTGCCAGCAGCGTAGATCCAAACCCCGATGGTGGCTACACCTTC | CASSVDPNPDGGYTF
TRBJ2-7 | TRBV5-1 | . | . | TGCGCCAGCAGCTTGGAATCTTCCTACGAGCAGTACTTC | CASSLESSYEQYF
TRBJ2-2 | TRBV24-1 | . | . | TGTGCCACCAGTGATGGGTCCCTTTCGAACACCGGGGAGCTGTTTTTT | CATSDGSLSNTGELFF
TRBJ1-6 | TRBV4-3 | . | . | TGCGCCAGCAGCCGGGGCCTCCGGGATAATTCACCCCTCCACTTT | CASSRGLRDNSPLHF
TRBJ2-7 | TRBV15 | TRBD1 | . | TGTGCCACCAGCAGAGATCAGGACAGGTTATACGAGCAGTACTTC | CATSRDQDRLYEQYF
TRBJ2-5 | TRBV20-1 | TRBD2 | . | TGCAGTGCTAGATCTGGGGGGGGGTCCCAAGAGACCCAGTACTTC | CSARSGGGSQETQYF
TRBJ1-2 | TRBV12-3/TRBV12-4 | TRBD1 | . | TGTGCCAGCAGTTTCGGAGAGGACAGGGGCGGCTACACCTTC | CASSFGEDRGGYTF
TRBJ1-2 | TRBV12-3/TRBV12-4 | . | few | TGTGCCAGCAGCAACTATGGCTACACCTTC | CASSNYGYTF
TRBJ1-1 | TRBV7-8 | . | . | TGTGCCAGCAGCTTTCGAAGTTCAGGGTGGACGAACACTGAAGCTTTCTTT | CASSFRSSGWTNTEAFF
TRBJ1-6 | TRBV5-1 | . | . | TGCGCCAGCAGCTCGCGCTTGGAGGGTTCACCCCTCCACTTT | CASSSRLEGSPLHF
TRBJ1-1 | TRBV20-1 | . | . | TGCAGTGCTCCAGAGGGCGGTCTGAACACTGAAGCTTTCTTT | CSAPEGGLNTEAFF
TRBJ2-2 | TRBV29-1 | . | . | TGCAGCGTAGGACTCCTGAACACCGGGGAGCTGTTTTTT | CSVGLLNTGELFF
TRBJ2-7 | TRBV19 | TRBD1 | . | TGTGCCAGTAGTCCCTCCCGTGGGACAGCGCACGAGCAGTACTTC | CASSPSRGTAHEQYF
TRBJ2-7 | TRBV29-1 | . | . | TGCAGCGTTGAAAAGACATCCTACGAGCAGTACTTC | CSVEKTSYEQYF